This entry lists 10 T cell receptor beta chains sequenced from one sample in a study of glioma-infiltrating T cells after dendritic cell vaccination. The time point here: after dendritic cell vaccination, including at tumor progression/relapse. Some clones are missing from TCRdb's copy, which holds only in-frame ones; the method was immunoSEQ multiplex PCR. The table lists approximately 60,000 clones, roughly 86% of them singletons, with 9.5% to 13% in the top ten. The sequenced sample was blood, obtained after dendritic cell vaccination. The receptors come from a human donor with glioblastoma.

The chain carries TRBV18 and TRBJ1-2; D is perhaps TRBD1 (5 bases). The V end was cut by 3 bases, the J end by 4 bases, with 12 bases between. This CDR3 spans 14 amino acids. Germline-derived CDR1 and CDR2 are KGHSH and LQKENI. In DNA form, the CDR3 reads TGTGCCAGCTCACCGGACCTAGACAGCTATGGCTACACCTTC. This translates into CASSPDLDSYGYTF.

This clone was observed a single time. The V gene is TRBV10-3, the J gene TRBJ2-3, with TRBD2 as a possible D gene (7 bases). The CDR3 loop spans 14 amino acids. V shed 8 bases and J shed 4 bases, with 16 bases lying between them. The germline gives CDR1 ENHRY, CDR2 SYGVKD. The CDR3 here is CAIQTGGSADTQYF. CDR3 nucleotides: TGTGCCATCCAGACGGGGGGCAGCGCAGATACGCAGTATTTT.

The gene calls are TRBV11-2 and TRBJ1-2, with TRBD1 identical over 7 bases. The CDR3 extends over 15 amino acids. In germline, CDR1 is SGHAT, CDR2 FQNNGV. V shed 4 bases, J shed 0 bases, and the junction held 5 bases outside the gene matches. This chain's CDR3 is CASSSRDRSNYGYTF. For the CDR3, the DNA is TGTGCCAGCAGCTCCCGGGACAGATCTAACTATGGCTACACCTTC. The full variable domain, its missing parts supplied by reference TRBV11-2 and TRBJ1-2, is EAGVAQSPRYKIIEKRQSVAFWCNPISGHATLYWYQQILGQGPKLLIQFQNNGVVDDSQLPKDRFSAERLKGVDSTLKIQPAKLEDSAVYLCASSSRDRSNYGYTFGSGTRLTVV.

V usage is TRBV6-5 and J usage is TRBJ1-2; no clear D. The length of the CDR3 is 13 residues. Germline CDR1 and CDR2: MNHEY and SVGAGI. V lost 6 bases, J lost 4 bases, and 12 bases lay in between. CDR3 sequence reads: CASREVGSYGYTF. The CDR3 DNA reads as TGTGCCAGCAGGGAGGTGGGAAGCTATGGCTACACCTTC.

The chain employs TRBV7-6 and TRBJ1-1, with D tentatively TRBD1 (5 bases). The ends were cut back, 4 bases at V and 1 base at J, with 7 bases in the middle. The CDR3 has 13 amino acids. Per germline, CDR1 SGHVS and CDR2 FNYEAQ. The CDR3 spells CASSSQGNTEAFF. DNA of the CDR3: TGTGCCAGCAGCTCCCAGGGGAACACTGAAGCTTTCTTT.

The chain employs TRBV5-6 and TRBJ2-7; the match to TRBD2 covers 10 bases. In germline, CDR1 is SGHDT, CDR2 YYEEEE. V was pared by 3 bases and J by 2 bases, with 5 bases of the junction left unmatched. The CDR3 runs to 15 residues. The CDR3 sequence: CASSSRTSGPYEQYF. Here the CDR3 DNA reads TGTGCCAGCAGCTCCCGGACTAGCGGCCCCTACGAGCAGTACTTC.

The chain couples TRBV27 to TRBJ1-5; tentatively, D is TRBD1 (6 bases). Trimming stripped 3 bases from V and 4 bases from J, with 10 bases between. The CDR3 has 14 residues. The germline V gene has CDR1 MNHEY and CDR2 SMNVEV (reference sequence). Written as DNA, the CDR3 is TGTGCCAGCAGTTTCAGGGGTCCGAATCAGCCCCAGCATTTT. It yields the protein CASSFRGPNQPQHF.

This chain links TRBV6-5 with TRBJ1-1, with 11 bases fitting TRBD1. Per germline, CDR1 MNHEY and CDR2 SVGAGI. The CDR3 has 14 amino acids. V lost 6 bases and J lost 4; bases outside the gene matches: 4. The chain's CDR3 is CASRRDRGTTEAFF. The CDR3 DNA reads as TGTGCCAGCAGGCGGGACAGGGGGACCACTGAAGCTTTCTTT.

The rearrangement joins TRBV2 to TRBJ1-2; 7 bases are shared with TRBD1. The junction had 13 bases not matched to a gene; V was cut back by 10 bases and J by 8 bases. The CDR3 is 13 amino acids. The germline CDR1 and CDR2 sequences are SNHLY and FYNNEI. DNA of the CDR3: TGTGCCATACCTCCGGGATCAGGGGGAGGCTACACCTTC. This translates into CAIPPGSGGGYTF.

V and J are TRBV15 and TRBJ2-5; 10 bases match TRBD1. The J segment lost 3 bases and the V segment lost 4 bases, leaving 2 bases of the junction unmatched. CDR1 and CDR2 (germline): LNHNV, YYDKDF (reference sequence). This CDR3 is built from 14 residues. CDR3 in amino acids: CATSTGTGEETQYF. Here the CDR3 DNA reads TGTGCCACCAGCACAGGGACAGGGGAAGAGACCCAGTACTTC.